Listed below are T cell receptor beta chains from one sample, sequenced in a study of blood T cell repertoires in COVID-19. Method: immunoSEQ multiplex PCR; TCRdb's copy keeps in-frame clones and lacks some. Of 81,000 or so clones in the sample, 85% were seen once. Source material: peripheral blood. The receptors derive from a woman aged 70-85 years with active or convalescent COVID-19. CDR3s include the opening cysteine and the closing phenylalanine or tryptophan. D genes are given only for firm matches. Size tells how often a clone was seen (once, few, many) or the class of an expanded clone, and some rows leave it out.

abundance: .
v_gene: TRBV11-2
d_gene: .
j_gene: TRBJ1-2
CDR3nt: TGTGCCAGCAGCTTAGCCCGGGAAGGAGGCTACACCTTC
CDR3aa: CASSLAREGGYTF

abundance: .
v_gene: TRBV5-4
d_gene: .
j_gene: TRBJ1-1
CDR3nt: TGTGCCAGCAGCTCACCGATAAGAGGCCTCGGCACTGAAGCTTTCTTT
CDR3aa: CASSSPIRGLGTEAFF

abundance: .
v_gene: TRBV4-1
d_gene: .
j_gene: TRBJ1-1
CDR3nt: TGCGCCAGCAGCCAAGATCGGGGTTGGGCTTTCTTT
CDR3aa: CASSQDRGWAFF

abundance: .
v_gene: TRBV4-2
d_gene: .
j_gene: TRBJ1-3
CDR3nt: TGTGCCAGCAGCCAAGGTAGCAGCACCTCTGGAAACACCATATATTTT
CDR3aa: CASSQGSSTSGNTIYF

abundance: .
v_gene: TRBV24-1
d_gene: .
j_gene: TRBJ2-2
CDR3nt: TGTGCCAGCAGAGGGGTCGGGGAGCTGTTTTTT
CDR3aa: CASRGVGELFF

abundance: few
v_gene: TRBV30
d_gene: .
j_gene: TRBJ1-1
CDR3nt: TGTGCCTGGAGTTCAGAGAACACTGAAGCTTTCTTT
CDR3aa: CAWSSENTEAFF

abundance: .
v_gene: TRBV5-1
d_gene: TRBD1
j_gene: TRBJ2-1
CDR3nt: TGCGCCAGCAGCGCCGGGACAGGGTACAATGAGCAGTTCTTC
CDR3aa: CASSAGTGYNEQFF

abundance: .
v_gene: TRBV6-2/TRBV6-3
d_gene: .
j_gene: TRBJ2-1
CDR3nt: TGTGCCAGCAGTCCAGGCTCCTACAATGAGCAGTTCTTC
CDR3aa: CASSPGSYNEQFF

abundance: once
v_gene: TRBV28
d_gene: .
j_gene: TRBJ1-1
CDR3nt: TGTGCCAGCAGTACTACAGGGATGAACACTGAAGCTTTCTTT
CDR3aa: CASSTTGMNTEAFF

abundance: .
v_gene: TRBV7-9
d_gene: .
j_gene: TRBJ2-3
CDR3nt: TGTGCCGGCGGGGGGACAGGGAATTTACGCACAGATACGCAGTATTTT
CDR3aa: CAGGGTGNLRTDTQYF

abundance: few
v_gene: TRBV24-1
d_gene: TRBD1
j_gene: TRBJ2-5
CDR3nt: TGTGCCACCAGTGATTTTGGACAGGGGGGATCGGAGACCCAGTACTTC
CDR3aa: CATSDFGQGGSETQYF

abundance: .
v_gene: TRBV19
d_gene: .
j_gene: TRBJ2-2
CDR3nt: TGTGCCAGTAGTGGGGGGAGGACGGCCGGGGAGCTGTTTTTT
CDR3aa: CASSGGRTAGELFF

abundance: .
v_gene: TRBV11-2
d_gene: .
j_gene: TRBJ2-3
CDR3nt: TGTGCCAGCAGCTCAGAGGGCTTTACTACGCAGTATTTT
CDR3aa: CASSSEGFTTQYF